This TCR beta chain was captured in a study of T cells in Graves' hyperthyroidism and ophthalmopathy. Findings of the study overall: The model made its ophthalmopathy prediction, and onset followed a median around 6.9 months later. Ophthalmopathy was told apart from stable hyperthyroidism by a 13 V-J model.

Enrolled ophthalmopathy patients presented with a Clinical Activity Score of at least 3, a NOSPECS grade of at least 4, and disease duration under 3 months. Points on this clonotype: The antigen is undetermined.

Using RNA transcripts as the source, TCR beta CDR3 regions were amplified. When the TCR CDR3 underwent first-round RT-PCR, the HTBI primer set was used. From the multiplex PCR reads, TCRdb called clonotypes with MiXCR, one entry per CDR3 protein. The table shows around 530,000 distinct CDR3 sequences, with 15% to 20% occurring only once. Source material: blood. The clonotype was recovered from a young woman with Graves' ophthalmopathy.

In DNA, the CDR3 is TGTGCCAGCAGCTTAAGCAGGGGATGTCAGCCCCAGCATTTT. This translates into CASSLSRGCQPQHF. The chain is built from TRBV7-9 and TRBJ1-5, with a possible D match to TRBD1 (6 bases). Germline V gives CDR1 SEHNR, CDR2 FQNEAQ (reference sequence). The V end lost 2 bases, the J end lost 6 bases, and 11 bases lay between the germline ends. The CDR3 runs 14 residues.